The T cell receptor (beta chain) under discussion was sequenced for a study of identical twins. Overall study findings and caveats: Twin-shared out-of-frame alpha sequences were enriched for low generation probability.

Germline CDR1 and CDR2: SGHNT and YENEEA. The CDR3 sequence is 13 residues long. Trimming cost V 7 bases and J 6 bases, with 12 bases left between them. This clonotype was seen more than once but under ten times. Its antigen is not known. A universal primer site was created by template switching, with the cDNA bearing unique molecular identifiers. TCRdb used MiXCR to reprocess the 5' RACE reads, holding one entry per CDR3 protein. The data contain 240,000 or so distinct CDR3 sequences, roughly 7% of them singletons. The data were also submitted as part of a second study, on yellow fever vaccine responses in identical twins.

Material for sequencing was memory (CD45RO+) T cells sorted from blood. The V and J genes are TRBV11-3 and TRBJ2-2; D gene ambiguous. The TCR originated in a woman aged 18-35 years in good health. In nucleotides, the CDR3 is TGTGCCAGCACCTACTGGACCGCCGGGGAGCTGTTTTTT. Translating gives CASTYWTAGELFF.